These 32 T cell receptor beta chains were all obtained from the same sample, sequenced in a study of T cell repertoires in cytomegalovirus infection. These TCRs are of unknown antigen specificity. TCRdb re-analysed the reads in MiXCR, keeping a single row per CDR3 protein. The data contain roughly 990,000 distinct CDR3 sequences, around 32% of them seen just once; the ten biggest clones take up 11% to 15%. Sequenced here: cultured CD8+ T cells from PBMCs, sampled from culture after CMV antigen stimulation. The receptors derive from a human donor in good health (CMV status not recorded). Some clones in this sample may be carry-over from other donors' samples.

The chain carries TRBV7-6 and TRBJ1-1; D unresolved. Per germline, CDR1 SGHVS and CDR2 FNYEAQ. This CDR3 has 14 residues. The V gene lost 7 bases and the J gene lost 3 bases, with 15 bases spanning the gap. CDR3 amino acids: CASTILRGDTEAFF. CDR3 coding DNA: TGTGCCAGCACCATTCTACGGGGTGACACTGAAGCTTTCTTT.

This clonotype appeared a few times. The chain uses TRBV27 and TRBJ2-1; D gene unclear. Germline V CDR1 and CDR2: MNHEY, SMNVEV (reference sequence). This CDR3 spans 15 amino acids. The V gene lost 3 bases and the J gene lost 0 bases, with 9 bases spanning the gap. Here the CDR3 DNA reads TGTGCCAGCAGTTTCGACTGGGACTCCTACAATGAGCAGTTCTTC. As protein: CASSFDWDSYNEQFF.

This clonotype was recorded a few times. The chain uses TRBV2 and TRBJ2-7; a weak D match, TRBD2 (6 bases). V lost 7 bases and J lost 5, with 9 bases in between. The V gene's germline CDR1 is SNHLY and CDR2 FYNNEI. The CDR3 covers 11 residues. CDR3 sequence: CASTGGDEQYF. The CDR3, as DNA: TGTGCCAGCACGGGCGGGGACGAGCAGTACTTC.

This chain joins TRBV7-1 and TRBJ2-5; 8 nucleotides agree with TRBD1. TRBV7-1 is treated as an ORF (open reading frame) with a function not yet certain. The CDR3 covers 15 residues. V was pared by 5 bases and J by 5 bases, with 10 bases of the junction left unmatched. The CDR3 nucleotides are TGTGCCAGCAGCAATCCGGGACAGGCTCATGAGACCCAGTACTTC. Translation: CASSNPGQAHETQYF.

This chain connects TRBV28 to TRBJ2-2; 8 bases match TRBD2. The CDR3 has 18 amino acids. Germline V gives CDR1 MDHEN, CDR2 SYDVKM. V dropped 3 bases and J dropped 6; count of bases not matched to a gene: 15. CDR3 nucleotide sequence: TGTGCCAGCAGTTTGAACTTGATGGGACTAGAGGGGGCCGGGGAGCTGTTTTTT. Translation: CASSLNLMGLEGAGELFF.

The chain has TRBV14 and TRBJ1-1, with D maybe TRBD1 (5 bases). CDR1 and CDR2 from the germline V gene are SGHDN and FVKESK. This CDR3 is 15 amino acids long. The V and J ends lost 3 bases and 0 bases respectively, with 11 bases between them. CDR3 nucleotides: TGTGCCAGCAGCCACCTCAGGGTCATGAACACTGAAGCTTTCTTT. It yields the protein CASSHLRVMNTEAFF.

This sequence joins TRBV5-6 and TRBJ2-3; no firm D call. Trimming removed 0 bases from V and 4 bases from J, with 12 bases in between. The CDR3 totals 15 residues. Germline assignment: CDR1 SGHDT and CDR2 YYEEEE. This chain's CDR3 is CASSLAAYPPDTQYF. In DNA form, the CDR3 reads TGTGCCAGCAGCTTGGCGGCCTATCCCCCAGATACGCAGTATTTT.

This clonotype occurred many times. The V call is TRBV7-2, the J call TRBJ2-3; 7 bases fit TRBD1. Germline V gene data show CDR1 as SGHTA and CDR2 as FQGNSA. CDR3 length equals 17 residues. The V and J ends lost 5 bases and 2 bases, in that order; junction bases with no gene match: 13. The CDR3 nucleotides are TGTGCCAGCAGCACCCACCCCCTGACAGGGATCACAGATACGCAGTATTTT. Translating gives CASSTHPLTGITDTQYF.

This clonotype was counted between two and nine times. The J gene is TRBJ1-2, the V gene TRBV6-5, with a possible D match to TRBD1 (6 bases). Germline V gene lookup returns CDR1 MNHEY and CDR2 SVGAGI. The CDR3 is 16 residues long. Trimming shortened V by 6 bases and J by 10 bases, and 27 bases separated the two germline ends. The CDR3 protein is CASRDLGGGEPMDYTF. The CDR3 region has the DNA TGTGCCAGCAGGGATCTAGGGGGGGGCGAACCCATGGACTACACCTTC.

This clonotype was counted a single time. The DNA of the CDR3 is TGTGCCAGCAGCTTAGCCGGAAGCCTTAGCAATCAGCCCCAGCATTTT. Protein product: CASSLAGSLSNQPQHF. The rearrangement joins TRBV7-9 to TRBJ1-5; D gene ambiguous. The V gene lost 0 bases and the J gene lost 0 bases, with 9 bases spanning the gap. CDR1 SEHNR and CDR2 FQNEAQ come from the germline V gene (reference sequence). The CDR3 has 16 residues.

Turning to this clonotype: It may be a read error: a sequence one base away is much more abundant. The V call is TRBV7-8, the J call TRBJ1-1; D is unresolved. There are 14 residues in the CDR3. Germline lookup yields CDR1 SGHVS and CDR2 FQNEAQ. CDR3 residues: CVSSLAQTNTEAFF. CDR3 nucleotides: TGTGTCAGCAGCTTAGCACAGACGAACACTGAAGCTTTCTTT.

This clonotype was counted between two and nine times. In DNA, the CDR3 is TGTGCCAGCAGCTCCGACACCCAATCCTACAATGAGCAGTTCTTC. As protein: CASSSDTQSYNEQFF. V gene TRBV7-9 combines with J gene TRBJ2-1; D gene uncertain. V shed 4 bases and J shed 1 base, with 11 bases lying between them. The germline V gene encodes CDR1 SEHNR and CDR2 FQNEAQ (reference sequence). This CDR3 has 15 residues.

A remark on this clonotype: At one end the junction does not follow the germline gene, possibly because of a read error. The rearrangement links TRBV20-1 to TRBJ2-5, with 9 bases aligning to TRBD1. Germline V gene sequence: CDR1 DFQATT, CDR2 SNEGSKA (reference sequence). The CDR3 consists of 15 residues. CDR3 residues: CSAGGTGSGQETQNF. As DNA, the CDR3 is TGCAGTGCTGGCGGGACAGGGAGCGGACAAGAGACCCAGAACTTC.

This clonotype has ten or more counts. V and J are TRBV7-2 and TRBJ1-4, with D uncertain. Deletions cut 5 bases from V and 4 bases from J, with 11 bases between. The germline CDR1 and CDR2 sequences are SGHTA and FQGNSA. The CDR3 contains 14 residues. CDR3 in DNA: TGTGCCAGCAGCCCTTCCGGGAGTAATGAAAAACTGTTTTTT. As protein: CASSPSGSNEKLFF.

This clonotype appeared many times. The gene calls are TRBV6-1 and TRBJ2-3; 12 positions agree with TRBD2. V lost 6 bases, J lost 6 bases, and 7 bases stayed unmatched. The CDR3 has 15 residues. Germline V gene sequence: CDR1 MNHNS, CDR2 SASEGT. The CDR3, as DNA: TGTGCCAGCAGCCTTACTAGCGGGGGGCCCGATACGCAGTATTTT. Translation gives CASSLTSGGPDTQYF.

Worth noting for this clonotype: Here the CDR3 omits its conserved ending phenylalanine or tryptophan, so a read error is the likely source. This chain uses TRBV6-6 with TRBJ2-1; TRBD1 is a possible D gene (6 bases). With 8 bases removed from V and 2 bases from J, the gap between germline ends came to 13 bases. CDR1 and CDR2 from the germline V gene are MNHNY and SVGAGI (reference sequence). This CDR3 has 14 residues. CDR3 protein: CASGQDSTYNEQFS. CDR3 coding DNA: TGTGCCAGCGGGCAGGACAGTACCTACAATGAGCAGTTCTCC.

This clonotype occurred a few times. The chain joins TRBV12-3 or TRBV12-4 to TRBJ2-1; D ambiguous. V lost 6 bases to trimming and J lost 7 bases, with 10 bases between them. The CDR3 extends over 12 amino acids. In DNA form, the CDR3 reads TGTGCCAGCAGATCTCGGCGTAATGAGCAGTTCTTC. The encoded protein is CASRSRRNEQFF.

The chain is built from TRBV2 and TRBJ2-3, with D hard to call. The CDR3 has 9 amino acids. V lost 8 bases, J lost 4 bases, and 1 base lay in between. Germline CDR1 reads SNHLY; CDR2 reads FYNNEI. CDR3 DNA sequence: TGTGCCAGCCCAGATACGCAGTATTTT. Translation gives CASPDTQYF. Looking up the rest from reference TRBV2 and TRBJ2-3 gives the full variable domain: EPEVTQTPSHQVTQMGQEVILRCVPISNHLYFYWYRQILGQKVEFLVSFYNNEISEKSEIFDDQFSVERPDGSNFTLKIRSTKLEDSAMYFCASPDTQYFGPGTRLTVL.

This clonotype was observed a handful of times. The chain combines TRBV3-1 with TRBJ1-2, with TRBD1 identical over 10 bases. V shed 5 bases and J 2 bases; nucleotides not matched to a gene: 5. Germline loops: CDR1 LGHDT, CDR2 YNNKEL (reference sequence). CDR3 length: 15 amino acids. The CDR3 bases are TGTGCCAGCAGCAGACGGACAGGGGGAAACTATGGCTACACCTTC. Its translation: CASSRRTGGNYGYTF. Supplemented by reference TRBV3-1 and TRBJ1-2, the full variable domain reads DTAVSQTPKYLVTQMGNDKSIKCEQNLGHDTMYWYKQDSKKFLKIMFSYNNKELIINETVPNRFSPKSPDKAHLNLHINSLELGDSAVYFCASSRRTGGNYGYTFGSGTRLTVV.

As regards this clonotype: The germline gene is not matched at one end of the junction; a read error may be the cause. The CDR3 here is CTSSLDENGGYTF. For the CDR3, the DNA is TGTACCAGCAGCTTAGACGAAAACGGTGGCTACACCTTC. The chain uses TRBV7-6 and TRBJ1-2; D gene unclear. Looked up from germline, CDR1 is SGHVS and CDR2 is FNYEAQ. There are 13 residues in the CDR3.

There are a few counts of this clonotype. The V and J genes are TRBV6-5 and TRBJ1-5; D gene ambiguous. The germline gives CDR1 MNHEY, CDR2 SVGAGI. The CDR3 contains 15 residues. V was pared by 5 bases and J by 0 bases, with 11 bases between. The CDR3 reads CASSVRGYSNQPQHF. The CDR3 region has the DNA TGTGCCAGCAGTGTACGTGGGTATAGCAATCAGCCCCAGCATTTT.

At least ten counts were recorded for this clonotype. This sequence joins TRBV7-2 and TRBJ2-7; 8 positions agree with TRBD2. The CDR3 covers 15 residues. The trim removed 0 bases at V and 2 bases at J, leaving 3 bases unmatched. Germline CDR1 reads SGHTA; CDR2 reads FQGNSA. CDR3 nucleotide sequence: TGTGCCAGCAGCTTAGCGCGGGGGGCGGCCTACGAGCAGTACGTC. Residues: CASSLARGAAYEQYV.

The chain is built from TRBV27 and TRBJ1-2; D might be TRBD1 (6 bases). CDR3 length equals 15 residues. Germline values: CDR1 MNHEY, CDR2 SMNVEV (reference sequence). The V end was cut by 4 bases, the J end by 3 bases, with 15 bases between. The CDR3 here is CASSYGGGGYYGYTF. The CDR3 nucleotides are TGTGCCAGCAGTTATGGGGGCGGTGGGTACTATGGCTACACCTTC.

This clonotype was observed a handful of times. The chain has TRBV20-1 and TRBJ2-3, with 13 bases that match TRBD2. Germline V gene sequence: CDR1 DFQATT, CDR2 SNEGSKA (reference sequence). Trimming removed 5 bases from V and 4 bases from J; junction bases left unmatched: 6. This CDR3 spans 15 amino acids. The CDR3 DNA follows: TGCAGTGCTCCCCGGACTAGCGGGGGCCCAGATACGCAGTATTTT. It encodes CSAPRTSGGPDTQYF.

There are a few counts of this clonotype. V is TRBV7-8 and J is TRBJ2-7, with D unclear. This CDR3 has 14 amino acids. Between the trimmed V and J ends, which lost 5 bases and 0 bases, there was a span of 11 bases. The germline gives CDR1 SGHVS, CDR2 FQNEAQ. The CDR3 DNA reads TGTGCCAGCAGCCCCGAAGCGACCTCCTACGAGCAGTACTTC. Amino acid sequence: CASSPEATSYEQYF.

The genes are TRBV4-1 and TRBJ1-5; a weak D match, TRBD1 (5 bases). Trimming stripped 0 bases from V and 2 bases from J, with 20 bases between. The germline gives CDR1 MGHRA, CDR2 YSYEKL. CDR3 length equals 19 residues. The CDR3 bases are TGCGCCAGCAGCCAAGATCGGGGGGAGGGTAAAGGGGGCAATCAGCCCCAGCATTTT. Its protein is CASSQDRGEGKGGNQPQHF.

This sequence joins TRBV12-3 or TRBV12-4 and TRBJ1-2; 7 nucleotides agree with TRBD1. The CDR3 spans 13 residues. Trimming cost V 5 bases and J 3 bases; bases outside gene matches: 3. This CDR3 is CASSGDSHYGYTF. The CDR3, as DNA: TGTGCCAGCAGTGGGGACAGCCACTATGGCTACACCTTC.

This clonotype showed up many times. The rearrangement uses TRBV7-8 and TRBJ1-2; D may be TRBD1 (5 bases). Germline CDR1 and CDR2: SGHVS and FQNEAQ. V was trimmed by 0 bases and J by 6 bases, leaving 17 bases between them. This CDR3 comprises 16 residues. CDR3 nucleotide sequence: TGTGCCAGCAGCTTAGCGACTGTTGGAGGGACGGATGGCTACACCTTC. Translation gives CASSLATVGGTDGYTF.

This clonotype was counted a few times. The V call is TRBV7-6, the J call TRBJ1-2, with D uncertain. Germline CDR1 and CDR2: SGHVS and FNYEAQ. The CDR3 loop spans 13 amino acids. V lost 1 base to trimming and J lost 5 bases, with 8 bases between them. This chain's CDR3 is CASSLEAEYGYTF. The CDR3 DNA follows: TGTGCCAGCAGCTTAGAGGCCGAATATGGCTACACCTTC.

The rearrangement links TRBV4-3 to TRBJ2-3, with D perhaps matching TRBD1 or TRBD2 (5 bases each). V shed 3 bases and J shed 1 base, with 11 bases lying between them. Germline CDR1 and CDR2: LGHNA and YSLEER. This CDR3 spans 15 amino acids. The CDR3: CASSHGTTGTDTQYF. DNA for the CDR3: TGCGCCAGCAGCCACGGGACCACGGGCACAGATACGCAGTATTTT.

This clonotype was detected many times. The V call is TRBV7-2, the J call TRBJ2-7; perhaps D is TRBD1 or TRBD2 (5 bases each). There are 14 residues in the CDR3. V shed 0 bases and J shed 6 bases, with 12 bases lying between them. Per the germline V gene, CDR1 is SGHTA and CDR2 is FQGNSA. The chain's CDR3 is CASSLAPGPGEQYF. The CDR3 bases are TGTGCCAGCAGCTTAGCCCCGGGACCGGGCGAGCAGTACTTC.

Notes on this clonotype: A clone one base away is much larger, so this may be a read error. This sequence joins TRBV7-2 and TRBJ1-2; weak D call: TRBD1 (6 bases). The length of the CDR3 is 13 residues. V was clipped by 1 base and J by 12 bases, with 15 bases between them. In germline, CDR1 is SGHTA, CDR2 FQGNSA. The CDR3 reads CASSLVRGRGNTF. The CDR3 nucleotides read TGTGCCAGCAGCTTAGTGAGGGGAAGGGGGAACACCTTC.